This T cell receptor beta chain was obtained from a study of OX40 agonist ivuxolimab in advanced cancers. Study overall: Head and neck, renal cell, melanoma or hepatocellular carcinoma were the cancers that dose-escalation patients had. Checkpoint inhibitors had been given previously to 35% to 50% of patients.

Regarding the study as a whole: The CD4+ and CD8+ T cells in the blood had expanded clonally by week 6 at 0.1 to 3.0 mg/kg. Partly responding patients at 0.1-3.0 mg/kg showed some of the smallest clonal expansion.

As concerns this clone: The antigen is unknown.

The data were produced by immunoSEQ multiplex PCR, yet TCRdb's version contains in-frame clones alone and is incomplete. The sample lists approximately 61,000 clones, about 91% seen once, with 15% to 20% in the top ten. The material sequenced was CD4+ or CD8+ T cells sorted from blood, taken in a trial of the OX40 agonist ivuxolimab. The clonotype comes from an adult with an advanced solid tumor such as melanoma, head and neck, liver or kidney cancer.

The CDR3 DNA reads as TGCGCCAGCAGCTTGAGTCAACAAATTTTGGAGACCCAGTACTTC. Translating it yields CASSLSQQILETQYF. The chain is built from TRBV5-1 and TRBJ2-5; no clear D. V shed 1 base and J shed 5 bases, with 15 bases lying between them. The V gene's germline CDR1 is SGHRS and CDR2 YFSETQ. The CDR3 totals 15 residues.